These 10 T cell receptor beta chains were all obtained from the same sample, sequenced in a study of T cell repertoires in cytomegalovirus infection. TCRdb itself ran the reads through MiXCR, one entry per CDR3 protein. The sample holds 200,000 to 300,000 distinct CDR3 sequences, approximately 13% seen once. The sample consisted of PBMCs. The receptors here all came from a human donor in good health (CMV status not recorded). Some clones in this sample may be carry-over from other donors' samples.

This chain connects TRBV11-3 to TRBJ2-1; D is possibly TRBD2 (5 bases). There are 16 residues in the CDR3. Germline V gives CDR1 SGHNT, CDR2 YENEEA. Trimming took off 0 bases at V and 5 bases at J, with 14 bases between the two ends. CDR3 sequence reads: CASSLDPSPMNNEQFF. In nucleotides, the CDR3 is TGTGCCAGCAGCTTAGATCCTAGCCCAATGAACAATGAGCAGTTCTTC. The variable domain in full, with the rest retrieved from reference TRBV11-3 and TRBJ2-1, is EAGVVQSPRYKIIEKKQPVAFWCNPISGHNTLYWYLQNLGQGPELLIRYENEEAVDDSQLPKDRFSAERLKGVDSTLKIQPAELGDSAVYLCASSLDPSPMNNEQFFGPGTRLTVL.

This chain connects TRBV12-3 or TRBV12-4 to TRBJ2-7, with D unclear. The CDR3 contains 13 residues. With 2 bases removed from V and 0 bases from J, the gap between germline ends came to 5 bases. CDR3 DNA: TGTGCCAGCAGTTTAATTAACTCCTACGAGCAGTACTTC. This translates into CASSLINSYEQYF.

In DNA, the CDR3 is TGTGCCAGCAGCCAAGCCCCGTCGGGGATCTCCGAGCAGTACTTC. Protein: CASSQAPSGISEQYF. This sequence joins TRBV3-1 and TRBJ2-7; possibly TRBD2 for D (5 bases). This CDR3 is 15 amino acids long. V lost 1 base to trimming and J lost 6 bases, with 16 bases between them. Germline CDR1 is LGHDT and CDR2 is YNNKEL (reference sequence).

In its sample, this clonotype was seen many times. The J gene is TRBJ2-3, the V gene TRBV7-3; 13 nucleotides match TRBD2. Looked up from germline, CDR1 is SGHTA and CDR2 is FQGTGA. J was trimmed by 0 bases and V by 11 bases; bases with no gene match: 8. CDR3 length: 16 amino acids. CDR3 DNA sequence: TGTGCCTGCCCGGGACTAGCGGGGTCTAGCACAGATACGCAGTATTTT. This translates into CACPGLAGSSTDTQYF.

Only a few counts were recorded for this clonotype. The chain uses TRBV29-1 and TRBJ1-2, with 9 bases aligning to TRBD1. CDR3 length: 12 amino acids. Unmatched junction bases numbered 4, after V lost 5 bases and J lost 6 bases. Germline V gene data show CDR1 as SQVTM and CDR2 as ANQGSEA. CDR3 nucleotides: TGCAGCGTTCAGGGACAGGGAAATGGCTACACCTTC. It encodes CSVQGQGNGYTF.

V gene TRBV7-8 combines with J gene TRBJ1-1; the match to TRBD1 covers 7 bases. V shed 4 bases, J shed 0 bases, and the junction held 14 bases outside the gene matches. In germline, CDR1 is SGHVS, CDR2 FQNEAQ. The CDR3 runs 18 residues. The CDR3 nucleotides are TGTGCCAGCAGCTCAACTTTTCCAGGGGGAAGTGTGAACACTGAAGCTTTCTTT. Its protein is CASSSTFPGGSVNTEAFF.

This clonotype was detected only a few times. This sequence joins TRBV29-1 and TRBJ1-1; no clear D gene. Germline V gene sequence: CDR1 SQVTM, CDR2 ANQGSEA. The CDR3 runs to 12 residues. Between the trimmed V and J ends, which lost 7 bases and 5 bases, there was a span of 14 bases. The DNA of the CDR3 is TGCAGCGCCCGACGGGGAGATACTGAAGCTTTCTTT. Residues: CSARRGDTEAFF.

This clonotype was counted only a few times. The rearrangement uses TRBV20-1 and TRBJ1-5; 8 bases are shared with TRBD1. CDR3 length: 13 residues. V trimming: 5 bases; J trimming: 0 bases; junction bases outside the gene matches: 0. Looked up from germline, CDR1 is DFQATT and CDR2 is SNEGSKA (reference sequence). CDR3 sequence reads: CSADRGSNQPQHF. CDR3 DNA: TGCAGTGCTGACAGGGGTAGCAATCAGCCCCAGCATTTT.

There are many counts of this clonotype. The chain carries TRBV14 and TRBJ1-4; 9 bases fit TRBD1. The CDR3 is 16 amino acids. V shed 4 bases, J shed 7 bases, and the junction held 10 bases outside the gene matches. Germline assignment: CDR1 SGHDN and CDR2 FVKESK. CDR3 bases: TGTGCCAGCAGCCCCCGGGACAGGGTTATAGCTGAAAAACTGTTTTTT. It encodes CASSPRDRVIAEKLFF.

The chain joins TRBV20-1 to TRBJ2-4, with D unclear. This CDR3 has 13 amino acids. Trimming pared 0 bases from V and 6 bases from J, leaving 9 bases between. Germline CDR1 DFQATT, CDR2 SNEGSKA (reference sequence). CDR3 in DNA: TGCAGTGCTAGAGAAGGGCCGGGAAACATTCAGTACTTC. Protein product: CSAREGPGNIQYF.